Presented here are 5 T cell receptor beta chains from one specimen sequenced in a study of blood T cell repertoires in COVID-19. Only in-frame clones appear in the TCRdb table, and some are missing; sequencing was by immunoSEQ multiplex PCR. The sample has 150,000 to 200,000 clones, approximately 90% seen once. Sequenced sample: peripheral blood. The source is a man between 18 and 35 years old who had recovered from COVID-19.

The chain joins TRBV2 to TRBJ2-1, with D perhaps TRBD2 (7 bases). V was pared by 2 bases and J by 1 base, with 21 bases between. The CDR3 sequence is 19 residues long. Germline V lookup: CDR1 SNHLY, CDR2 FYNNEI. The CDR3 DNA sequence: TGTGCCAGCAGTGAAAGGAGGAGGGGGAGCGGGGATTCCTACAATGAGCAGTTCTTC. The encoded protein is CASSERRRGSGDSYNEQFF.

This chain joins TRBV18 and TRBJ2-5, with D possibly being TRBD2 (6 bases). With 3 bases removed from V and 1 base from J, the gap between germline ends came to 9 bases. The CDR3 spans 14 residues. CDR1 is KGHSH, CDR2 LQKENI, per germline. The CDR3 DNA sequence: TGTGCCAGCTCACCGGACTACCTCCAAGAGACCCAGTACTTC. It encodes CASSPDYLQETQYF. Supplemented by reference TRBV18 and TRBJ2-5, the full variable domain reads NAGVMQNPRHLVRRRGQEARLRCSPMKGHSHVYWYRQLPEEGLKFMVYLQKENIIDESGMPKERFSAEFPKEGPSILRIQQVVRGDSAAYFCASSPDYLQETQYFGPGTRLLVL.

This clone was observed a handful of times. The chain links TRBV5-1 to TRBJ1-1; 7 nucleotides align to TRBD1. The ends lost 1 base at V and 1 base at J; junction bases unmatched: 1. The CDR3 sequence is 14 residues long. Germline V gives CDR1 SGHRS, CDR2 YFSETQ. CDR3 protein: CASSLRQGNTEAFF. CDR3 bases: TGCGCCAGCAGCTTGAGACAGGGGAACACTGAAGCTTTCTTT.

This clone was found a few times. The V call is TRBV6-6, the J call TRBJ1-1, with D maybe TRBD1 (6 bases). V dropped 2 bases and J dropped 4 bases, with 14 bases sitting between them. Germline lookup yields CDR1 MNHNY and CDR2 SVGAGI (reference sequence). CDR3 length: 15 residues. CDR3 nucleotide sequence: TGTGCCAGCAGTTACGGTGGGACAATGGGCACTGAAGCTTTCTTT. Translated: CASSYGGTMGTEAFF.

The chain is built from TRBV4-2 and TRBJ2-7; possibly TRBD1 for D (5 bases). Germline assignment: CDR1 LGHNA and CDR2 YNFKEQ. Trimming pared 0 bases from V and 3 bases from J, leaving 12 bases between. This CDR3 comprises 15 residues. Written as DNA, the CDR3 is TGTGCCAGCAGCCAAGACAGGGCCAATTTCTACGAGCAGTACTTC. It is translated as CASSQDRANFYEQYF.